The 13 T cell receptor beta chains below come from one sample, sequenced in a study of cytomegalovirus exposure and HLA in healthy donors. A multiplex PCR was run with 60 Vbeta primers and 13 Jbeta primers. Using immunoSEQ multiplex PCR, the repertoire was profiled, and TCRdb retains in-frame clones only, with some absent. The sample is made up of more than 110,000 clones, and the top ten hold approximately 2.5% of it. Sequenced material: PBMCs. The receptor source for this set is a middle-aged man in good health and CMV-seronegative.

The CDR3 DNA reads as TGTGCCAGCAGCACGGGGACAGGGGAAGGTGGCTACACCTTC. Translation: CASSTGTGEGGYTF. V gene TRBV7-9 combines with J gene TRBJ1-2; 10 bases are a match to TRBD1. Losses at the gene ends were 5 bases for V and 7 bases for J; bases not matched to a gene: 7. Germline V lookup: CDR1 SEHNR, CDR2 FQNEAQ (reference sequence). There are 14 residues in the CDR3.

The chain employs TRBV5-6 and TRBJ2-5, with TRBD1 matching 10 bases. From germline, CDR1 is SGHDT and CDR2 YYEEEE. The V and J ends lost 2 bases and 5 bases, in that order; junction bases with no gene match: 6. There are 15 residues in the CDR3. The DNA for the CDR3 is TGTGCCAGCAGCTTAAAGGACAGGGGGACGGAGACCCAGTACTTC. As protein: CASSLKDRGTETQYF.

V usage is TRBV6-1 and J usage is TRBJ2-5; 9 bases align to TRBD1. The germline gives CDR1 MNHNS, CDR2 SASEGT. V lost 6 bases, J lost 3 bases, and 2 bases stayed unmatched. The CDR3 covers 13 residues. The CDR3 sequence is CASRDRGKETQYF. The CDR3 nucleotides read TGTGCCAGCAGGGACAGGGGAAAAGAGACCCAGTACTTC.

The chain uses TRBV5-4 and TRBJ1-1, with 8 bases matching TRBD1. Germline CDR1 is SGHNT and CDR2 is YYREEE (reference sequence). This CDR3 region has 15 residues. V gave up 3 bases and J gave up 1 base; unmatched junction bases: 5. The DNA of the CDR3 is TGTGCCAGCAGCTCGTGGACAGGGCCGAACACTGAAGCTTTCTTT. It yields the protein CASSSWTGPNTEAFF. Complete variable domain (other parts from reference TRBV5-4 and TRBJ1-1): ETGVTQSPTHLIKTRGQQVTLRCSSQSGHNTVSWYQQALGQGPQFIFQYYREEENGRGNFPPRFSGLQFPNYSSELNVNALELDDSALYLCASSSWTGPNTEAFFGQGTRLTVV.

The chain has TRBV18 and TRBJ2-2; TRBD2 aligns across 8 bases. Germline V CDR1 and CDR2: KGHSH, LQKENI. The length of the CDR3 is 15 residues. The V segment lost 3 bases and the J segment 3 bases; nucleotides outside the gene matches: 3. Here the CDR3 reads CASSPGTSDTGELFF. The CDR3 bases are TGTGCCAGCTCACCCGGGACTAGTGACACCGGGGAGCTGTTTTTT.

V is TRBV6-5 and J is TRBJ1-3, with TRBD1 identical over 8 bases. Germline V CDR1 and CDR2: MNHEY, SVGAGI. Trimming at V came to 6 bases and at J to 0 bases, leaving 4 bases not matched to a gene. This CDR3 is 15 amino acids long. CDR3 coding DNA: TGTGCCAGCAGCCGGGACAGGATCTCTGGAAACACCATATATTTT. It specifies CASSRDRISGNTIYF.

J is TRBJ2-3 and V is TRBV5-1; TRBD1 agrees at 10 bases. Germline CDR1 SGHRS, CDR2 YFSETQ. This CDR3 comprises 15 residues. With V trimmed by 1 base and J by 4 bases, 3 bases remained unmatched. The CDR3 reads CASSLSTGGPDTQYF. The CDR3 region has the DNA TGCGCCAGCAGCTTGTCGACAGGGGGCCCAGATACGCAGTATTTT.

J is TRBJ1-6 and V is TRBV2, with 8 bases aligning to TRBD1. The V and J ends lost 6 bases and 10 bases, in that order; junction bases with no gene match: 8. The CDR3 contains 14 residues. Germline CDR1 and CDR2: SNHLY and FYNNEI. This CDR3 is CASRPGQVGSPLHF. The CDR3 coding sequence is TGTGCCAGCAGGCCGGGACAGGTCGGCTCACCCCTCCACTTT.

The genes are TRBV7-2 and TRBJ2-3; the match to TRBD1 covers 11 bases. The V segment lost 5 bases and the J segment 2 bases; nucleotides outside the gene matches: 12. The V gene's germline CDR1 is SGHTA and CDR2 FQGNSA. The CDR3 runs 18 residues. This CDR3 reads CASSPRTGGAKYTDTQYF. Here the CDR3 DNA reads TGTGCCAGCAGCCCACGGACAGGGGGCGCGAAGTACACAGATACGCAGTATTTT.

As regards this clone: Its ends do not fully match the called genes, so a read error is possible. The same CDR3 is also encoded by other DNA sequences in this sample. This rearrangement joins TRBV27 to TRBJ1-4; no firm D call. This CDR3 has 13 residues. Germline V gives CDR1 MNHEY, CDR2 SMNVEV (reference sequence). The CDR3 sequence: CASSTMTREKLFF. The CDR3 DNA sequence: TGCGCCAGCAGTACCATGACGAGGGAAAAACTGTTTTTT.

The chain couples TRBV7-9 to TRBJ1-2; D is unresolved. The CDR3 consists of 14 residues. V lost 4 bases and J lost 3, with 12 bases in between. Per germline, CDR1 SEHNR and CDR2 FQNEAQ (reference sequence). The CDR3 here is CASSSPVHDYGYTF. The CDR3 coding sequence is TGTGCCAGCAGCTCTCCCGTACACGACTATGGCTACACCTTC.

The chain recombines TRBV9 with TRBJ2-1, with a weak D call TRBD2 (5 bases). The CDR3 runs to 14 residues. CDR1 and CDR2 from the germline V gene are SGDLS and YYNGEE. V lost 5 bases and J lost 7, with 16 bases in between. DNA of the CDR3: TGTGCCAGCAGGAAGGAACTAGGTGTGAATGAGCAGTTCTTC. Translation: CASRKELGVNEQFF.

The chain carries TRBV5-6 and TRBJ2-7; 7 bases align to TRBD1. The CDR3 runs 13 residues. Germline values: CDR1 SGHDT, CDR2 YYEEEE. With 2 bases clipped from V and 10 bases from J, the junction kept 9 bases outside the gene matches. CDR3 coding DNA: TGTGCCAGCAGCTTCGGGACAGAATTGGACCAGTACTTC. Translation gives CASSFGTELDQYF.